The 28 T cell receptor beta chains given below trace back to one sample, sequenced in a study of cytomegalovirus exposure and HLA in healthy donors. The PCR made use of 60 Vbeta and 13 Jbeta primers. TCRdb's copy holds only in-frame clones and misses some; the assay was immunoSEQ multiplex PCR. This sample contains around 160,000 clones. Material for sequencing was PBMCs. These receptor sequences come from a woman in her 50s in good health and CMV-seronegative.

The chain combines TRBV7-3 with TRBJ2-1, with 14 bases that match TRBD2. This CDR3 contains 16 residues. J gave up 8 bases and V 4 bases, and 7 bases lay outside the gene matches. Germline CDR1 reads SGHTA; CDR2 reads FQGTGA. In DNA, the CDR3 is TGTGCCAGCAGCTCTAGGACTAGCGGGGGGAGAGATGAGCAGTTCTTC. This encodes CASSSRTSGGRDEQFF.

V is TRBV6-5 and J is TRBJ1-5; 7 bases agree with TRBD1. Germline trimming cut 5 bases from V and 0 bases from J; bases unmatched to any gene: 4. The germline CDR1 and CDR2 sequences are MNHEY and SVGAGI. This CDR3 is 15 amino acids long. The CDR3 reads CASSRTGDSNQPQHF. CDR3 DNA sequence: TGTGCCAGCAGTCGGACAGGCGATAGCAATCAGCCCCAGCATTTT.

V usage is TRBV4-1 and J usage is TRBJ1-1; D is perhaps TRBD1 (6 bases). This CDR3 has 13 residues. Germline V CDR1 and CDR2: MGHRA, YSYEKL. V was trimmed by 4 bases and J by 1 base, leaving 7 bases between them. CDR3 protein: CASSLDRNTEAFF. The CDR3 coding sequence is TGCGCCAGCAGCCTGGACAGGAACACTGAAGCTTTCTTT.

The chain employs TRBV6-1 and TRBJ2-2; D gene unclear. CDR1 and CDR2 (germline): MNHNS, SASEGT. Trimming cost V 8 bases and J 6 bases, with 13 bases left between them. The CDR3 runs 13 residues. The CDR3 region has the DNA TGTGCCAGCTCCCTAGGTGTAGCCGGGGAGCTGTTTTTT. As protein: CASSLGVAGELFF.

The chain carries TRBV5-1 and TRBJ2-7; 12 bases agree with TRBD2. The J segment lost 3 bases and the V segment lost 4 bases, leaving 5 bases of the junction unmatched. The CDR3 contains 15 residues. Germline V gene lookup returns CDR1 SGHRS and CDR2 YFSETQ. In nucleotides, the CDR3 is TGCGCCAGCAGCGGTCGACTAGCGGGAGACTACGAGCAGTACTTC. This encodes CASSGRLAGDYEQYF.

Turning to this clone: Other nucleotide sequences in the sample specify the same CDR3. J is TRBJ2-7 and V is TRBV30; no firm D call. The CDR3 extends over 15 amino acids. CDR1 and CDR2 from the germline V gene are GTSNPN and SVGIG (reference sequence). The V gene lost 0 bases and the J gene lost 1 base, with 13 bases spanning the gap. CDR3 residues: CAWSVRRVYSYEQYF. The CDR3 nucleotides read TGTGCCTGGAGTGTACGCCGGGTTTATTCCTACGAGCAGTACTTC.

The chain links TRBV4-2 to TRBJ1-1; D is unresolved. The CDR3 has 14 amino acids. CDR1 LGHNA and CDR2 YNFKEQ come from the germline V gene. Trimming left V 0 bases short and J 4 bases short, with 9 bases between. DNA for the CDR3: TGTGCCAGCAGCCAAGATCGTGAGGGCACTGAAGCTTTCTTT. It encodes CASSQDREGTEAFF.

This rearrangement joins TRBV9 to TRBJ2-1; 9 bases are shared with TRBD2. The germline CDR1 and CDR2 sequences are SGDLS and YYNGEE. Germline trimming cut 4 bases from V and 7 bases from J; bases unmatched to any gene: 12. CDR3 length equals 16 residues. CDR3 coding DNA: TGTGCCAGCAGCTACTCCCCCGCGGGGGGGCGGAATGAGCAGTTCTTC. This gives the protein CASSYSPAGGRNEQFF.

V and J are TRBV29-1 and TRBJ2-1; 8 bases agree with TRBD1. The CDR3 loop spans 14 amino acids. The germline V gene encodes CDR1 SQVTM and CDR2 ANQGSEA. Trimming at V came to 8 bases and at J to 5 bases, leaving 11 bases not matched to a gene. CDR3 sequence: CSCSGQVLNNEQFF. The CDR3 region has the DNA TGCAGCTGTTCGGGACAGGTCCTGAACAATGAGCAGTTCTTC.

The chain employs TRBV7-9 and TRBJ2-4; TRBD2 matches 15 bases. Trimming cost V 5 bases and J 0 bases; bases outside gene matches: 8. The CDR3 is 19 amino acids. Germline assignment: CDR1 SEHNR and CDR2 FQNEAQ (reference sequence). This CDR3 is CASSLGLAGGRIAKNIQYF. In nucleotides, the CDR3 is TGTGCCAGCAGCCTTGGACTAGCGGGGGGGAGGATAGCCAAAAACATTCAGTACTTC.

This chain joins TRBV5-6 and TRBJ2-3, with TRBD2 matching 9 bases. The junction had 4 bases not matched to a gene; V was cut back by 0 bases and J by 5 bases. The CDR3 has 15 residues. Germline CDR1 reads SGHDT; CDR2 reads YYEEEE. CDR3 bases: TGTGCCAGCAGCTTGGCGTTAGCGGGGGTAGATACGCAGTATTTT. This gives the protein CASSLALAGVDTQYF.

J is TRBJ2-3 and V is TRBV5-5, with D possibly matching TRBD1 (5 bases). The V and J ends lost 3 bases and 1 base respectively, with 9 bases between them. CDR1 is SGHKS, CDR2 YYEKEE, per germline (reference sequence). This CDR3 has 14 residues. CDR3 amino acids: CASSWGGGTDTQYF. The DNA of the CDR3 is TGTGCCAGCAGCTGGGGCGGCGGCACAGATACGCAGTATTTT.

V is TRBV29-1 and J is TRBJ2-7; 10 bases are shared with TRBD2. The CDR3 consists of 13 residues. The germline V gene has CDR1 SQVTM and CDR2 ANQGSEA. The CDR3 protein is CSALASGGYEQYF. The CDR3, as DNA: TGCAGTGCCCTTGCTAGCGGGGGCTACGAGCAGTACTTC.

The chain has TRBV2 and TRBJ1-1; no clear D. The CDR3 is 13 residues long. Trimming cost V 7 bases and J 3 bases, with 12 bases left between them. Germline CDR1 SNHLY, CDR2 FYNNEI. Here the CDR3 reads CASTGQEDTEAFF. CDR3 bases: TGTGCCAGCACCGGCCAGGAAGACACTGAAGCTTTCTTT.

The CDR3 protein is CASSLYAGNIQYF. DNA for the CDR3: TGTGCCAGCAGTTTATACGCGGGGAACATTCAGTACTTC. The chain has TRBV28 and TRBJ2-4; weak D call: TRBD2 (6 bases). Germline CDR1 and CDR2: MDHEN and SYDVKM. The CDR3 sequence is 13 residues long. V was pared by 1 base and J by 7 bases, with 8 bases between.

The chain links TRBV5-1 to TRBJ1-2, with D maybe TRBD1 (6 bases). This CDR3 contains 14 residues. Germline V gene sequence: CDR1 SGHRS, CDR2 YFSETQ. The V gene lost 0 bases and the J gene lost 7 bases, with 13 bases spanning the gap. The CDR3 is CASSLGQAKGGYTF. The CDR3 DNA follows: TGCGCCAGCAGCTTGGGACAGGCGAAGGGTGGCTACACCTTC. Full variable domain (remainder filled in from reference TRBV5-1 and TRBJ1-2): KAGVTQTPRYLIKTRGQQVTLSCSPISGHRSVSWYQQTPGQGLQFLFEYFSETQRNKGNFPGRFSGRQFSNSRSEMNVSTLELGDSALYLCASSLGQAKGGYTFGSGTRLTVV.

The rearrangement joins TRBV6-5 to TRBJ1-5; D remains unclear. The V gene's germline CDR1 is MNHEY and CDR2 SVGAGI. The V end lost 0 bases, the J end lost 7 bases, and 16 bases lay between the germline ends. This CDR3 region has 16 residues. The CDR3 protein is CASSYSRAGGGQPQHF. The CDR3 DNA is TGTGCCAGCAGTTACTCGAGGGCCGGAGGCGGACAGCCCCAGCATTTT.

The CDR3 DNA is TGTGCCAGCAGCCCGGGGCGGGGAAATCGTGATACGCAGTATTTT. Translated, it gives CASSPGRGNRDTQYF. The chain links TRBV7-3 to TRBJ2-3, with D maybe TRBD2 (6 bases). There are 15 residues in the CDR3. Per the germline V gene, CDR1 is SGHTA and CDR2 is FQGTGA. V lost 5 bases to trimming and J lost 6 bases, with 18 bases between them.

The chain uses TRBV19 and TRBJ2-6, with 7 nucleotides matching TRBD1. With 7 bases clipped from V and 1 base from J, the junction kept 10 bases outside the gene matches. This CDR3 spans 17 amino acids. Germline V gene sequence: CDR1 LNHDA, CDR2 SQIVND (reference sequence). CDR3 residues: CASTLTGFLSGANVLTF. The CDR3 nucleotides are TGTGCCAGTACCCTGACAGGGTTTTTGTCTGGGGCCAACGTCCTGACTTTC.

The CDR3 nucleotides are TGTGCCAGCAGCTGGCGGGTTGGTGAAAAACTGTTTTTT. Amino acid sequence: CASSWRVGEKLFF. The chain combines TRBV5-6 with TRBJ1-4; no reliable D call. This CDR3 region has 13 residues. The ends were cut back, 3 bases at V and 7 bases at J, with 10 bases in the middle. Germline-derived CDR1 and CDR2 are SGHDT and YYEEEE.

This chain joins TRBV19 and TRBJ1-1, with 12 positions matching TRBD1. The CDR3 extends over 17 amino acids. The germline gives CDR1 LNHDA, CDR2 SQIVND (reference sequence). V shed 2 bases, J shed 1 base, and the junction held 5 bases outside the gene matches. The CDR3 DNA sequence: TGTGCCAGTAGTATAAGGGGGACAGGGGGCCAGAACACTGAAGCTTTCTTT. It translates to CASSIRGTGGQNTEAFF.

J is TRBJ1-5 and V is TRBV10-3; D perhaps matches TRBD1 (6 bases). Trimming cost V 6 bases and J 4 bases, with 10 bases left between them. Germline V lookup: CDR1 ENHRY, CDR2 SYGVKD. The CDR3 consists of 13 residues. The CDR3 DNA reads TGTGCCATCAGAAGGGACATTAATCAGCCCCAGCATTTT. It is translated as CAIRRDINQPQHF.

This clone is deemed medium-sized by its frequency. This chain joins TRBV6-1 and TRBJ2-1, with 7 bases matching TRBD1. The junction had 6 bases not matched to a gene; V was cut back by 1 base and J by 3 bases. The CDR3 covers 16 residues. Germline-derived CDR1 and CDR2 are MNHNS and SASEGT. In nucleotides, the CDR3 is TGTGCCAGCAGTGAAGACGAGGCAGGGGGCTACAATGAGCAGTTCTTC. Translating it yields CASSEDEAGGYNEQFF.

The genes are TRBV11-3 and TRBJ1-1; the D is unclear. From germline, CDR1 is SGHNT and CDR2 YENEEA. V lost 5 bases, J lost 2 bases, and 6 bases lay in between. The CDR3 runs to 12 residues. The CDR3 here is CASSGGNTEAFF. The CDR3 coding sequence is TGTGCCAGCAGCGGAGGAAACACTGAAGCTTTCTTT.

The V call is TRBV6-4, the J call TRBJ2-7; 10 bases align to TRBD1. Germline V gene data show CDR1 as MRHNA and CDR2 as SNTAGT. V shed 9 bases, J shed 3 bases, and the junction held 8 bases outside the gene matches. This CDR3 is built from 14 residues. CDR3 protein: CARRGTGAIYEQYF. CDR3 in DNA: TGTGCCAGAAGGGGGACAGGGGCCATCTACGAGCAGTACTTC.

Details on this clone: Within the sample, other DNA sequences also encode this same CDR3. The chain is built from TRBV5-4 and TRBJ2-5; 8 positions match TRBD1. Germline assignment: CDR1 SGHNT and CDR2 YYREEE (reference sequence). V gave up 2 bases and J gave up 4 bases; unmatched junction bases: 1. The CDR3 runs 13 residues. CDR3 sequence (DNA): TGTGCCAGCAGCTTAGGACAGGGAGAGACCCAGTACTTC. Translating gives CASSLGQGETQYF. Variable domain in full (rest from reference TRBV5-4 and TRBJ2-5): ETGVTQSPTHLIKTRGQQVTLRCSSQSGHNTVSWYQQALGQGPQFIFQYYREEENGRGNFPPRFSGLQFPNYSSELNVNALELDDSALYLCASSLGQGETQYFGPGTRLLVL.

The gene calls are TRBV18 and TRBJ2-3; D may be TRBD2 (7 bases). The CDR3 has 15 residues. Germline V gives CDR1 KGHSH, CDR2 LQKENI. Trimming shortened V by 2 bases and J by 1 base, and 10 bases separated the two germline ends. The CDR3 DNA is TGTGCCAGCTCACCAAAAGGGGGGGGCACAGATACGCAGTATTTT. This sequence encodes CASSPKGGGTDTQYF.

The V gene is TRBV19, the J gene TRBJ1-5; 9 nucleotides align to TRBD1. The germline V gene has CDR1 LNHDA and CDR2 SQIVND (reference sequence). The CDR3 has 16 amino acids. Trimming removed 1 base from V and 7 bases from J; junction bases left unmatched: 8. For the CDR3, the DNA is TGTGCCAGTAGTATAGCAGGGGACAGGGTTTTGCAGCCCCAGCATTTT. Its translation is CASSIAGDRVLQPQHF.